The 22 T cell receptor beta chains given below trace back to one sample, sequenced in a study of OX40 agonist ivuxolimab in advanced cancers. Library creation used the immunoSEQ multiplex PCR assay. TCRdb carries this immuneACCESS record with in-frame sequences only. Its versions omit some clonotypes, under half of them owing to an unresolved V gene in the studies checked, with the rest unexplained. For this sample there are tens of thousands of clones; 80% to 90% appear just once. The ten biggest clones cover around 2.4% of the sample. The sequencing used CD4+ or CD8+ T cells sorted from blood, collected in a trial of the OX40 agonist ivuxolimab. These receptors came from an adult with an advanced solid tumor such as melanoma, head and neck, liver or kidney cancer.

V and J are TRBV6-6 and TRBJ2-7; no definite D call. V was clipped by 0 bases and J by 6 bases, with 3 bases between them. The CDR3 has 11 residues. CDR1 is MNHNY and CDR2 is SVGAGI in the germline V gene (reference sequence). CDR3 bases: TGTGCCAGCAGTTACTCGCGCGAGCAGTACTTC. Translation gives CASSYSREQYF.

The gene calls are TRBV19 and TRBJ1-4, with D possibly matching TRBD1 (6 bases). Trimming left V 3 bases short and J 13 bases short, with 24 bases between. CDR3 length: 16 amino acids. Germline values: CDR1 LNHDA, CDR2 SQIVND (reference sequence). The CDR3 sequence: CASSMGSDRLAPRLFF. The CDR3, as DNA: TGTGCCAGTAGTATGGGATCCGACAGGCTGGCACCTCGACTGTTTTTT.

The chain links TRBV7-8 to TRBJ2-1, with 9 nucleotides matching TRBD2. V trimming: 11 bases; J trimming: 4 bases; junction bases outside the gene matches: 12. CDR1 SGHVS and CDR2 FQNEAQ come from the germline V gene. The CDR3 loop spans 15 amino acids. CDR3 coding DNA: TGTGCCTCTTCCCAGATCAGCGGGAGGTACAATGAGCAGTTCTTC. Its protein product is CASSQISGRYNEQFF.

The chain links TRBV11-3 to TRBJ2-7, with 9 bases identical to TRBD2. CDR1 is SGHNT, CDR2 YENEEA, per germline. V lost 4 bases to trimming and J lost 1 base; unmatched junction nucleotides: 8. This CDR3 has 16 amino acids. The CDR3 DNA reads as TGTGCCAGCAGCTCCTATAGCGGGAGCAGGTCCTACGAGCAGTACTTC. It yields the protein CASSSYSGSRSYEQYF.

This chain connects TRBV11-2 to TRBJ2-3; 9 bases line up with TRBD2. J lost 0 bases, V lost 2 bases, and 9 bases had no gene match. The CDR3 contains 18 residues. Germline values: CDR1 SGHAT, CDR2 FQNNGV. CDR3 protein: CASSLRASGVPSTDTQYF. Here the CDR3 DNA reads TGTGCCAGCAGCTTAAGGGCTAGCGGGGTACCCAGCACAGATACGCAGTATTTT. Full variable domain (rest looked up from reference TRBV11-2 and TRBJ2-3): EAGVAQSPRYKIIEKRQSVAFWCNPISGHATLYWYQQILGQGPKLLIQFQNNGVVDDSQLPKDRFSAERLKGVDSTLKIQPAKLEDSAVYLCASSLRASGVPSTDTQYFGPGTRLTVL.

This rearrangement joins TRBV18 to TRBJ1-2; D gene ambiguous. The V end was cut by 3 bases, the J end by 0 bases, with 11 bases between. CDR3 length: 15 residues. Germline lookup yields CDR1 KGHSH and CDR2 LQKENI. CDR3 residues: CASSPSVGANYGYTF. DNA of the CDR3: TGTGCCAGCTCACCGTCGGTGGGAGCTAACTATGGCTACACCTTC.

This clone was counted between two and nine times. The gene calls are TRBV4-2 and TRBJ1-5; D gene ambiguous. V dropped 0 bases and J dropped 7 bases, with 7 bases sitting between them. The CDR3 is made up of 13 amino acids. Germline values: CDR1 LGHNA, CDR2 YNFKEQ. The CDR3, as DNA: TGTGCCAGCAGCCAAGACCAGCTACAGCCCCAGCATTTT. Its protein product is CASSQDQLQPQHF.

The rearrangement uses TRBV7-2 and TRBJ2-3, with 10 bases fitting TRBD1. J was trimmed by 1 base and V by 0 bases; bases with no gene match: 10. The CDR3 totals 19 residues. Germline V CDR1 and CDR2: SGHTA, FQGNSA. For the CDR3, the DNA is TGTGCCAGCAGCTTAGCGCGGGACAGGGGATATAGGGGCACAGATACGCAGTATTTT. This sequence encodes CASSLARDRGYRGTDTQYF.

The chain couples TRBV19 to TRBJ2-1, with a weak D call TRBD2 (6 bases). This CDR3 contains 14 residues. V was shortened by 6 bases and J by 7 bases, with 16 bases between the two germline ends. CDR1 is LNHDA, CDR2 SQIVND, per germline (reference sequence). This CDR3 is CASRDREYGNEQFF. The CDR3 coding sequence is TGTGCCAGTAGGGACCGGGAGTACGGGAATGAGCAGTTCTTC.

The chain combines TRBV30 with TRBJ2-2; D remains ambiguous. CDR3 length: 14 amino acids. Trimming left V 2 bases short and J 8 bases short, with 15 bases between. Germline V gives CDR1 GTSNPN, CDR2 SVGIG (reference sequence). In DNA form, the CDR3 reads TGTGCCTGGAGTCCTGGCAGAGTTTCGGGGGAGCTGTTTTTT. The encoded protein is CAWSPGRVSGELFF. Full variable domain (rest looked up from reference TRBV30 and TRBJ2-2): SQTIHQWPATLVQPVGSPLSLECTVEGTSNPNLYWYRQAAGRGLQLLFYSVGIGQISSEVPQNLSASRPQDRQFILSSKKLLLSDSGFYLCAWSPGRVSGELFFGEGSRLTVL.

There are a few counts of this clone. The V gene is TRBV9, the J gene TRBJ2-1; D is possibly TRBD1 (5 bases). V lost 2 bases to trimming and J lost 0 bases, with 12 bases between them. Germline assignment: CDR1 SGDLS and CDR2 YYNGEE. The CDR3 has 16 residues. CDR3 bases: TGTGCCAGCAGCGTCACTACAGGCTTCTCCTACAATGAGCAGTTCTTC. It is translated as CASSVTTGFSYNEQFF.

This chain connects TRBV6-5 to TRBJ1-1; D unclear. Germline V gene data show CDR1 as MNHEY and CDR2 as SVGAGI. V lost 7 bases and J 5 bases, leaving 11 bases between the germline ends. The CDR3 has 12 amino acids. The CDR3 spells CASTDGVTEAFF. CDR3 bases: TGTGCCAGCACCGACGGGGTGACTGAAGCTTTCTTT.

The genes are TRBV7-2 and TRBJ2-1; D might be TRBD2 (6 bases). Germline CDR1 and CDR2: SGHTA and FQGNSA. The CDR3 runs to 17 residues. V lost 4 bases and J 8 bases, leaving 24 bases between the germline ends. CDR3 DNA sequence: TGTGCCAGCAGCTCCCTAGGAGGAGGCGGGATATTCGATGAGCAGTTCTTC. It translates to CASSSLGGGGIFDEQFF. Drawing the rest from reference TRBV7-2 and TRBJ2-1, the complete variable domain is GAGVSQSPSNKVTEKGKDVELRCDPISGHTALYWYRQSLGQGLEFLIYFQGNSAPDKSGLPSDRFSAERTGGSVSTLTIQRTQQEDSAVYLCASSSLGGGGIFDEQFFGPGTRLTVL.

This chain connects TRBV6-4 to TRBJ2-3, with 10 bases lining up with TRBD1. The germline V gene has CDR1 MRHNA and CDR2 SNTAGT. V shed 0 bases and J 5 bases; nucleotides not matched to a gene: 11. The CDR3 sequence is 18 residues long. CDR3 DNA: TGTGCCAGCAGTGACTCGAATATTATGGGACAGGGGAAAGATACGCAGTATTTT. Protein: CASSDSNIMGQGKDTQYF.

V is TRBV7-2 and J is TRBJ2-3; 7 bases align to TRBD1. CDR1 SGHTA and CDR2 FQGNSA come from the germline V gene. Losses at the gene ends were 3 bases for V and 0 bases for J; bases not matched to a gene: 9. The length of the CDR3 is 17 residues. The CDR3: CASSLDRPVVSTDTQYF. The CDR3, as DNA: TGTGCCAGCAGCTTGGACAGGCCCGTAGTTAGCACAGATACGCAGTATTTT.

V gene TRBV19 combines with J gene TRBJ2-3; weak D call: TRBD1 (6 bases). Germline CDR1 LNHDA, CDR2 SQIVND (reference sequence). The CDR3 loop spans 14 amino acids. Trimming shortened V by 5 bases and J by 3 bases, and 12 bases separated the two germline ends. The CDR3 sequence: CASSRPGDTDTQYF. CDR3 DNA: TGTGCCAGTAGTCGTCCAGGGGATACAGATACGCAGTATTTT. Drawing the rest from reference TRBV19 and TRBJ2-3, the complete variable domain is DGGITQSPKYLFRKEGQNVTLSCEQNLNHDAMYWYRQDPGQGLRLIYYSQIVNDFQKGDIAEGYSVSREKKESFPLTVTSAQKNPTAFYLCASSRPGDTDTQYFGPGTRLTVL.

The V gene is TRBV18, the J gene TRBJ2-2; no clear D. Between the trimmed V and J ends, which lost 3 bases and 6 bases, there was a span of 11 bases. The CDR3 extends over 14 amino acids. CDR1 and CDR2 from the germline V gene are KGHSH and LQKENI. The CDR3 spells CASSPRSAAGELFF. The CDR3 nucleotides are TGTGCCAGCTCACCGCGGTCAGCCGCCGGGGAGCTGTTTTTT.

This clone was seen a handful of times. V and J are TRBV18 and TRBJ1-5; 7 bases are a match to TRBD1. The junction had 4 bases not matched to a gene; V was cut back by 3 bases and J by 2 bases. From germline, CDR1 is KGHSH and CDR2 LQKENI. This CDR3 is built from 15 residues. CDR3 sequence (DNA): TGTGCCAGCTCACCGACCGGACAGGGCAATCAGCCCCAGCATTTT. The encoded protein is CASSPTGQGNQPQHF.

The chain recombines TRBV7-8 with TRBJ1-2, with D hard to call. Per the germline V gene, CDR1 is SGHVS and CDR2 is FQNEAQ. V shed 7 bases and J shed 5 bases, with 17 bases lying between them. CDR3 size: 14 residues. CDR3 coding DNA: TGTGCCAGCACCCCCGATCATAGAAGGTATGGCTACACCTTC. It codes for CASTPDHRRYGYTF. The full variable domain, completed using reference TRBV7-8 and TRBJ1-2, is GAGVSQSPRYKVAKRGQDVALRCDPISGHVSLFWYQQALGQGPEFLTYFQNEAQLDKSGLPSDRFFAERPEGSVSTLKIQRTQQEDSAVYLCASTPDHRRYGYTFGSGTRLTVV.

The chain joins TRBV9 to TRBJ1-2, with D perhaps TRBD1 (6 bases). The CDR3 runs 14 residues. Per the germline V gene, CDR1 is SGDLS and CDR2 is YYNGEE. V lost 3 bases to trimming and J lost 13 bases, with 22 bases between them. The CDR3 protein is CASSDQSSRGLVTF. Written as DNA, the CDR3 is TGTGCCAGCAGCGACCAATCGTCCAGGGGTTTGGTCACCTTC. Variable domain in full (rest from reference TRBV9 and TRBJ1-2): DSGVTQTPKHLITATGQRVTLRCSPRSGDLSVYWYQQSLDQGLQFLIQYYNGEERAKGNILERFSAQQFPDLHSELNLSSLELGDSALYFCASSDQSSRGLVTFGSGTRLTVV.

The CDR3 here is CASARERISTDTQYF. As DNA, the CDR3 is TGTGCCAGCGCAAGGGAACGGATCAGCACAGATACGCAGTATTTT. The V call is TRBV2, the J call TRBJ2-3; D is unresolved. V gave up 8 bases and J gave up 0 bases, with 15 bases separating them. CDR1 is SNHLY, CDR2 FYNNEI, per germline. The CDR3 contains 15 residues.

This clone appeared a few times. The chain employs TRBV10-3 and TRBJ2-7, with a weak D call TRBD1 (7 bases). Trimming removed 6 bases from V and 3 bases from J, with 21 bases in between. Germline assignment: CDR1 ENHRY and CDR2 SYGVKD. The CDR3 runs to 16 residues. CDR3 in amino acids: CAIREGGTAVIYEQYF. The CDR3 nucleotides read TGTGCCATCAGAGAAGGGGGGACAGCGGTAATCTACGAGCAGTACTTC.